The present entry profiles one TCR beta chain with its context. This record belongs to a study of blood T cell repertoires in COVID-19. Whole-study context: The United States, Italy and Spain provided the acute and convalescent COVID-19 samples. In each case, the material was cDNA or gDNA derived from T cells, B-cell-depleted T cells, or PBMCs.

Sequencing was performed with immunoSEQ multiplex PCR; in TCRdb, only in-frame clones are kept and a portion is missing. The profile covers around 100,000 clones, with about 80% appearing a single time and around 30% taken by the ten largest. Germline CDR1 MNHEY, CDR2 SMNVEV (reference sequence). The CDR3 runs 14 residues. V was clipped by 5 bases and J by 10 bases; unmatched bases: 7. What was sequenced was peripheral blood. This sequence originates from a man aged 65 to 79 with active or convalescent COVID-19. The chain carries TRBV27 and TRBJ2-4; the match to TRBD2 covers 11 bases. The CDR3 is CASSPGLAGGIQYF. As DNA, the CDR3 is TGTGCCAGCAGTCCCGGGTTAGCGGGAGGGATTCAGTACTTC.